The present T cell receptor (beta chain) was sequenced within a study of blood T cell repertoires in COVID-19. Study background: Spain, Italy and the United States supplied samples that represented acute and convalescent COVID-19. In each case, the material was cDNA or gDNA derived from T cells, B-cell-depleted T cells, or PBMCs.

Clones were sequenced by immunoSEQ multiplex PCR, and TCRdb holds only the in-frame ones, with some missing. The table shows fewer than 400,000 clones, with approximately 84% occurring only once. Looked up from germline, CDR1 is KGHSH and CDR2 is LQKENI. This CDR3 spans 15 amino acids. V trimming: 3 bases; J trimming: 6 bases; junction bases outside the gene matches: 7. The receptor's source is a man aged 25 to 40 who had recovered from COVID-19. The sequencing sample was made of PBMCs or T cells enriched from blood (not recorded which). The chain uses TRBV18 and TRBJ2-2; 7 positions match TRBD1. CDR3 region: CASSPTPDRAGELFF. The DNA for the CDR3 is TGTGCCAGCTCACCTACTCCCGACAGGGCCGGGGAGCTGTTTTTT. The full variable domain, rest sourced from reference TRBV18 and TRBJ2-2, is NAGVMQNPRHLVRRRGQEARLRCSPMKGHSHVYWYRQLPEEGLKFMVYLQKENIIDESGMPKERFSAEFPKEGPSILRIQQVVRGDSAAYFCASSPTPDRAGELFFGEGSRLTVL.